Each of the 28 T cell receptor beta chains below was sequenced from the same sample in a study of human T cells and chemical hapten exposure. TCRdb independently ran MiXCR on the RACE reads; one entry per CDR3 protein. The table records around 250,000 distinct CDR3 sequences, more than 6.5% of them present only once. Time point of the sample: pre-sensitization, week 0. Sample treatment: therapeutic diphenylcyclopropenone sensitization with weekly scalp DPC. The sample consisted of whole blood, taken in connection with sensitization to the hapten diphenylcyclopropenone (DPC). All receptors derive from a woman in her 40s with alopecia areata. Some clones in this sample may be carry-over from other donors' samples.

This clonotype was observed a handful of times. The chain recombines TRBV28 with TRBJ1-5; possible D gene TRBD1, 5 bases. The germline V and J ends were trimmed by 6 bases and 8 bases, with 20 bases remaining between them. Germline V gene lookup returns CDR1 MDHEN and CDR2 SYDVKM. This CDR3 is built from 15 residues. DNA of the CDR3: TGTGCCAGCAGCAAACCCCAGGGCGGGTGGGAGCCCCAGCATTTT. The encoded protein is CASSKPQGGWEPQHF.

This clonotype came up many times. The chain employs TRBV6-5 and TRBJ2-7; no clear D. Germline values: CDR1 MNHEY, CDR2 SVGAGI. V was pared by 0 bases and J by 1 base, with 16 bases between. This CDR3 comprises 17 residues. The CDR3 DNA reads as TGTGCCAGCAGTTACTCGATTGGACGGGTCGGATCCTACGAGCAGTACTTC. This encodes CASSYSIGRVGSYEQYF.

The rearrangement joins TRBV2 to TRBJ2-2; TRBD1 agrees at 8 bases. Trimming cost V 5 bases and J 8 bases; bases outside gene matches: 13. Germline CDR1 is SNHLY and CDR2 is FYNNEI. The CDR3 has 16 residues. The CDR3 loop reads CASSWTGTYTGGELFF. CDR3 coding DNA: TGTGCCAGCAGTTGGACAGGGACATACACGGGAGGGGAGCTGTTTTTT.

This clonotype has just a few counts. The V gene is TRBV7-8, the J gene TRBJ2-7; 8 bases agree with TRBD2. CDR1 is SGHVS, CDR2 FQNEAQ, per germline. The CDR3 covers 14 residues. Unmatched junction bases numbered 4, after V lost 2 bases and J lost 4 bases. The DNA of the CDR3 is TGTGCCAGCAGCTTAATACCTAGCGGGTACGAGCAGTACTTC. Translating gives CASSLIPSGYEQYF. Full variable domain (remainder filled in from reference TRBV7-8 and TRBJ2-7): GAGVSQSPRYKVAKRGQDVALRCDPISGHVSLFWYQQALGQGPEFLTYFQNEAQLDKSGLPSDRFFAERPEGSVSTLKIQRTQQEDSAVYLCASSLIPSGYEQYFGPGTRLTVT.

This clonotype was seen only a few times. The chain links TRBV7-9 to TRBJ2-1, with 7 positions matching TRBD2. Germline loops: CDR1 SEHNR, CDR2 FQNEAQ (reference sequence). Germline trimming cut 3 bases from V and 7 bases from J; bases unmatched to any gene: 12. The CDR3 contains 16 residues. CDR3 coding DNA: TGTGCCAGCAGCTTCCGTTGGGAGCGGCGGGGGAATGAGCAGTTCTTC. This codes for CASSFRWERRGNEQFF.

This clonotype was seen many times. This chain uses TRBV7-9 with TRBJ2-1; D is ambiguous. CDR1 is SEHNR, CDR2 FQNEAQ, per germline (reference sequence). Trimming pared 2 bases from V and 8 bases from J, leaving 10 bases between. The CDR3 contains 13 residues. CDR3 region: CASSLRVGDEQFF. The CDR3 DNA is TGTGCCAGCAGCTTAAGGGTGGGCGATGAGCAGTTCTTC.

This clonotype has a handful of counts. The CDR3: CASSQFRTGSYEQYF. The CDR3 DNA is TGTGCCAGCAGTCAATTTAGGACAGGGAGCTACGAGCAGTACTTC. The genes are TRBV28 and TRBJ2-7; 8 nucleotides line up with TRBD1. Looked up from germline, CDR1 is MDHEN and CDR2 is SYDVKM. The CDR3 is 15 residues long. Trimming cost V 5 bases and J 3 bases; bases outside gene matches: 9.

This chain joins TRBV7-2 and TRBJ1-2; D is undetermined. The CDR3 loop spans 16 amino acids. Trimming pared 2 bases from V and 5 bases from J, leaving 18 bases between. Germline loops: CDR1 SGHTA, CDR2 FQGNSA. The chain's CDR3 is CASSLIHSRSFYGYTF. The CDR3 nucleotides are TGTGCCAGCAGCTTAATACATTCCAGGAGCTTTTATGGCTACACCTTC.

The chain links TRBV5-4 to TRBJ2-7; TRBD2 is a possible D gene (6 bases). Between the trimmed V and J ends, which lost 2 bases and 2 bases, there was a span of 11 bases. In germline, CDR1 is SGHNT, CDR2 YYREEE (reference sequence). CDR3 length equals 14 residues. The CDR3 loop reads CASSFSGRPYEQYF. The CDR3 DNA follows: TGTGCCAGCAGCTTCAGCGGGCGGCCCTACGAGCAGTACTTC.

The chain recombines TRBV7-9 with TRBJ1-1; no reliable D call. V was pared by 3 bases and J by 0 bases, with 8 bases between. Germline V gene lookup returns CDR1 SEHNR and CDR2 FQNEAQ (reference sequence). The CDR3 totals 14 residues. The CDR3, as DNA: TGTGCCAGCAGCTTTGGGCAGATGAACACTGAAGCTTTCTTT. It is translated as CASSFGQMNTEAFF.

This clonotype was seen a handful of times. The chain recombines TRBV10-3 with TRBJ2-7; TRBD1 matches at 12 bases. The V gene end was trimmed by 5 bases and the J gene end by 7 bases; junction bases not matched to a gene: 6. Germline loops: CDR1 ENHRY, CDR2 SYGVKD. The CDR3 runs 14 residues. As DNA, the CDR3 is TGTGCCATCAGTCCGGGACAGGGGGCGAAGGAGCAGTACTTC. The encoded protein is CAISPGQGAKEQYF.

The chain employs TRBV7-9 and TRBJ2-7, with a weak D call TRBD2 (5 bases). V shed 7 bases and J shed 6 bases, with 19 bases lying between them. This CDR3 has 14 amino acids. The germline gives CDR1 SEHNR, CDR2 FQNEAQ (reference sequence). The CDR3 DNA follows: TGTGCCAGCACCCCCTTAGCGTCTCCCTCCGAGCAGTACTTC. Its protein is CASTPLASPSEQYF.

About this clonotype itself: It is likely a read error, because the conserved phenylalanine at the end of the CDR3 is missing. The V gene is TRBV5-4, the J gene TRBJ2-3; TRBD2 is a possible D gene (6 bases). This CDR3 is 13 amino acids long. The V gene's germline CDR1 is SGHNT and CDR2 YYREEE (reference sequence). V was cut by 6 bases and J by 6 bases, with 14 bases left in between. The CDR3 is CASTTERADTQYY. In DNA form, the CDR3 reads TGTGCCAGCACAACCGAGCGGGCTGATACGCAGTATTAT.

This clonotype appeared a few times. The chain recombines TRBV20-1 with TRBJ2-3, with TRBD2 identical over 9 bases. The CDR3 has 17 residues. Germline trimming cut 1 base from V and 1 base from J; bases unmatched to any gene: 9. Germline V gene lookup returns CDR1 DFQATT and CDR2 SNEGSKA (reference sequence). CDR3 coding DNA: TGCAGTGCTAGAGGCAGCAGCGGGGGGTCGCGCACAGATACGCAGTATTTT. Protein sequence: CSARGSSGGSRTDTQYF.

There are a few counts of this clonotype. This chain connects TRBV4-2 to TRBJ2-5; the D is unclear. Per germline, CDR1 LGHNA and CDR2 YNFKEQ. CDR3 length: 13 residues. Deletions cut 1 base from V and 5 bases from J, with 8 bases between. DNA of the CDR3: TGTGCCAGCAGCCAAGGGACGGGCGAGACCCAGTACTTC. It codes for CASSQGTGETQYF.

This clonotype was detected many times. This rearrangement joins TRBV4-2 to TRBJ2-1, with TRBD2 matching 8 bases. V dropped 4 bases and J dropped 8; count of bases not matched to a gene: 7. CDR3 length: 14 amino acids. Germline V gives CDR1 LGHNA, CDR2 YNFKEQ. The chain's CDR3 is CASSPRDGGDEQFF. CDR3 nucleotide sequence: TGTGCCAGCAGCCCCCGGGACGGGGGGGATGAGCAGTTCTTC.

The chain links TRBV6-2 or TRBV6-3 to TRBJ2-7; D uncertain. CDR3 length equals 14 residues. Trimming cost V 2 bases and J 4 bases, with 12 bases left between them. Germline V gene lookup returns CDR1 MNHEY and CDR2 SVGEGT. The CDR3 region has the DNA TGTGCCAGCAGTTACATCAGCCCCCGGTACGAGCAGTACTTC. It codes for CASSYISPRYEQYF.

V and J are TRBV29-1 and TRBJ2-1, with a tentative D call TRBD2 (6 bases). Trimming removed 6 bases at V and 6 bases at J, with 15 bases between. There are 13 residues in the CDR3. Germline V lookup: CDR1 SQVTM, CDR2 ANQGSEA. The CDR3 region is CSVARTGSNEQFF. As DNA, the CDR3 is TGCAGCGTAGCCCGGACCGGGAGCAATGAGCAGTTCTTC.

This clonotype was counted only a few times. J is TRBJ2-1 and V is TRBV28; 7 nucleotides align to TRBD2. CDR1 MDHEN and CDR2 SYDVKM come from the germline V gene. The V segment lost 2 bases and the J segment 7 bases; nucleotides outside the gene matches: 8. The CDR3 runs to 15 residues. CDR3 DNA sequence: TGTGCCAGCAGTTTAAGCGGGGAGCGTCGGAATGAGCAGTTCTTC. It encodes CASSLSGERRNEQFF.

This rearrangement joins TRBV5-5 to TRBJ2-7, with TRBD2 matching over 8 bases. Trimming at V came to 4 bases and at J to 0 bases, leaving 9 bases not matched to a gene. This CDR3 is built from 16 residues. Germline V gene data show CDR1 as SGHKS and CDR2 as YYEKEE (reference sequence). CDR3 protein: CASSPGLAESSYEQYF. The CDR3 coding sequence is TGTGCCAGCAGCCCTGGACTAGCCGAGTCCTCCTACGAGCAGTACTTC. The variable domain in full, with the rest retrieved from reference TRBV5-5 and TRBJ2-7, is DAGVTQSPTHLIKTRGQQVTLRCSPISGHKSVSWYQQVLGQGPQFIFQYYEKEERGRGNFPDRFSARQFPNYSSELNVNALLLGDSALYLCASSPGLAESSYEQYFGPGTRLTVT.

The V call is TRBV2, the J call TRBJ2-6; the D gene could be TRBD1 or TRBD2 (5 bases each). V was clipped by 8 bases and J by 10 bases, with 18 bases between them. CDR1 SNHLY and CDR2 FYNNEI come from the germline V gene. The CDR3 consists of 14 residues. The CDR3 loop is CASRGASIPNVLTF. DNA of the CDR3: TGTGCCAGCCGAGGGGCGTCTATCCCGAACGTCCTGACTTTC.

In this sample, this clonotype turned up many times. CDR3 DNA sequence: TGTGCCAGCAGACCTCCGGGTCCCAATCAGCCCCAGCATTTT. Residues: CASRPPGPNQPQHF. The chain has TRBV27 and TRBJ1-5; D uncertain. The CDR3 totals 14 residues. V was clipped by 6 bases and J by 3 bases, with 12 bases between them. Germline V CDR1 and CDR2: MNHEY, SMNVEV (reference sequence).

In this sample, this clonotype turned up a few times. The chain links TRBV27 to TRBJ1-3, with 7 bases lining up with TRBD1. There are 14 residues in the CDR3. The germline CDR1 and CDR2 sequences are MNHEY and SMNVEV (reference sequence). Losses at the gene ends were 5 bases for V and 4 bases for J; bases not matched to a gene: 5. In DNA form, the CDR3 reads TGTGCCAGCAGTGTTAACAGGGGAGGAAACACCATATATTTT. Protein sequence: CASSVNRGGNTIYF.

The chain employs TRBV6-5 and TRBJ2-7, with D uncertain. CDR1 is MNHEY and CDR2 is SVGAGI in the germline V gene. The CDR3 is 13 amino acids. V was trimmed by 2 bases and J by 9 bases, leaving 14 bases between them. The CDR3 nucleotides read TGTGCCAGCAGTTACGACAAGGGTAAAGTGCAGTACTTC. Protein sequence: CASSYDKGKVQYF.

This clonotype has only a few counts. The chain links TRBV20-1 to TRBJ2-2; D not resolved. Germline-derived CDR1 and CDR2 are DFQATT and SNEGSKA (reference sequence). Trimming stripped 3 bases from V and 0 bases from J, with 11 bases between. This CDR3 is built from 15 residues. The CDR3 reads CSARKPPANTGELFF. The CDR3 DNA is TGCAGTGCTAGGAAGCCTCCTGCGAACACCGGGGAGCTGTTTTTT.

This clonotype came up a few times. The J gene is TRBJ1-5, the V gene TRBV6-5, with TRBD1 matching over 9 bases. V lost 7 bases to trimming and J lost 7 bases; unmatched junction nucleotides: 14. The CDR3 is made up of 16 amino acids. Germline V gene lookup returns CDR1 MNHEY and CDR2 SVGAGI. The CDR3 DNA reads TGTGCCAGCAAAGATACGGGACAGGGTATCCGCCAGCCCCAGCATTTT. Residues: CASKDTGQGIRQPQHF.

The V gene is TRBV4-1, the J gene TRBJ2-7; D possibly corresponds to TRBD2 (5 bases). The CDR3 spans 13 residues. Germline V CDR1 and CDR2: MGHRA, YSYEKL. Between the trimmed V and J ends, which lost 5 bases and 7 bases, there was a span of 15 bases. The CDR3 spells CASSTLASGEQYF. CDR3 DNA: TGCGCCAGCAGCACCCTAGCCTCGGGTGAGCAGTACTTC.

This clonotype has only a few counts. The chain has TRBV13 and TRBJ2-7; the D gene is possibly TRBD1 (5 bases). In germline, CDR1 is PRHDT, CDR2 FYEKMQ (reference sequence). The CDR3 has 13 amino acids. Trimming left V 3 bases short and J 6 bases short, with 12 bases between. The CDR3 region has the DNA TGTGCCAGCAGCTTTGCCCGACAGAGCGAGCAGTACTTC. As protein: CASSFARQSEQYF.